This TCR beta chain appears in the sequencing data of a study of memory CD4+ T cells and cytomegalovirus serostatus (dated by TCRdb to about 2019). As for the study more broadly: The cohort comprised roughly 35 healthy Belgian adults, 9 CMV seropositive and 24 CMV seronegative. CD4+ memory TCRbeta repertoires of a Belgian cohort with known cytomegalovirus serostatus were sequenced in order to replicate a published TCR-based CMV serostatus classifier.

V and J lose 3 bases and 4 bases, and a span of 10 bases separates them. The CDR3, from cysteine to phenylalanine, totals 14 residues. Solely the CDR3 DNA is kept, with 42 bases framed from the first base. For CDR1 and CDR2, the germline V gene lists SNHLY and FYNNEI. Genomic DNA was extracted from sorted cells with the Quick-DNA Microprep Kit. Amplification of TCRbeta DNA was done with the immunoSEQ hsTCRbeta kit, following the protocol from the manufacturer. An Illumina MiSeq instrument was used to sequence the TCRbeta libraries. The study's processing was this. Once out-of-frame sequences had been removed, fewer than 2.5 million distinct TCRbeta sequences were left, which works out to an average of roughly 67,000 per individual. Each individual was scored using the number of 150 to 200 previously reported CMV-associated TCRbeta sequences that the individual carried and the total number of productive distinct TCRbeta sequences. A beta-binomial model was reimplemented in Python, and random forests from scikit-learn, run with default parameters, were trained on data from the US cohort. Classifier performance on the Belgian cohort was summarized as median AUC with percentile confidence intervals over 10,000 bootstrap iterations. TCRdb holds this immuneACCESS table with in-frame rearrangements only. Some clones are missing; in checked studies, unresolved V genes explain under half, and the rest has no known cause. Clone size and the V and J calls come from that table; the DNA yielded D and trimming. Across this sample there are about 41,000 clones, with 70% to 80% seen only once. Of the sample, 6.4% is held by the ten largest clones.

Summary of the overall study and its limitations: Of 164 previously reported CMV-associated TCRbeta sequences, over 65 appeared in the CD4+ memory repertoires, each in one to five individuals. Only CD4+CD45RO+ memory cells were sequenced, in contrast to the original study, in which naive and memory CD4+ and CD8+ populations were covered. A median bootstrapped AUC of around 0.95 with a 95% CI of 0.76-1.00 was achieved on the Belgian cohort by the original-framework classifier. The results were interpreted as suggesting that the CMV-associated TCR signature is largely present in the CD4+ memory repertoire. For predicting CMV serostatus, the median bootstrapped AUC was approximately 0.96 using the original framework and less than 0.93 using a US-trained random forest.

Single viable CD3+CD4+CD8-CD45RO+ cells were sorted as memory CD4+ T cells on a FACSAria II. CMV serostatus was assessed using a Roche Elecsys assay, by which serum IgG against CMV pp150, pp28, p38 and p52 was detected. After the samples were thawed, total CD4+ T cells were enriched through positive selection using CD4 magnetic microbeads. The samples came from a different study that was designed specifically to examine the CD4+ T cell memory repertoire. Following standard operating procedures, peripheral blood mononuclear cells were isolated and cryopreserved, while serum was kept at -80 degrees C. The staining used CD3-PerCP (BW264/56), CD4-APC (RPA-T4), CD45RO-PE (UCHT1) and CD8-Pacific Orange (3B5) antibodies, and Sytox blue was used to exclude non-viable cells. A note on this clone: This receptor's antigen is unknown. No much larger clonotype is one base removed from it; base qualities were not supplied.

The sequence links TRBV2 to TRBJ1-5; matching of 5 bases hints at TRBD1 as the D gene. The specimen sequenced was memory CD4+ T cells from blood. The TCR originated in an adult in good health and CMV-seronegative. The CDR3 has the sequence CASSDRTSNQPQHF. The sequenced DNA is TGTGCCAGCAGTGACCGGACATCTAATCAGCCCCAGCATTTT.